This is a list of T cell receptor beta chains from one sample in a study of blood T cell repertoires in COVID-19. Produced via immunoSEQ multiplex PCR; TCRdb's table is partial and in-frame only. The sample has around 93,000 clones, 82% seen once. The sequenced sample consisted of peripheral blood. Receptor source: a man older than 75 with acute or convalescent COVID-19. Each CDR3 is given with its conserved first and last residue. A D gene is named only where the DNA matches it firmly. Not every row has a clone size; where given, it reads once, few, many or a size class.

TRBD1	TRBV28	-	TRBJ2-7	CASRLSRQGATYEQYF	TGTGCCAGCAGACTCTCGCGACAGGGGGCTACCTACGAGCAGTACTTC
TRBD2	TRBV9	-	TRBJ2-5	CASSVGAGPASTQYF	TGTGCCAGCAGCGTAGGAGCGGGGCCCGCTTCGACCCAGTACTTC
-	TRBV28	-	TRBJ1-4	CASSFPGGRLGYPTF	TGTGCCAGCAGTTTCCCCGGGGGACGCTTGGGATACCCAACCTTT
-	TRBV4-3	-	TRBJ1-5	CASSSNFGNQPQHF	TGCGCCAGCAGCTCTAATTTTGGCAATCAGCCCCAGCATTTT
-	TRBV19	-	TRBJ2-3	CASSFGFTSTDTQYF	TGTGCCAGTAGTTTCGGGTTCACTAGCACAGATACGCAGTATTTT
-	TRBV9	-	TRBJ1-4	CASSVEVTGNEKLFF	TGTGCCAGCAGCGTAGAAGTCACAGGGAATGAAAAACTGTTTTTT
-	TRBV29-1	-	TRBJ1-1	CSVGTGSAEAFF	TGCAGCGTCGGGACTGGGAGCGCTGAAGCTTTCTTT
TRBD2	TRBV7-2	-	TRBJ2-3	CASSSSGRSTDTQYF	TGTGCCAGCAGCTCCAGCGGGAGGAGCACAGATACGCAGTATTTT
TRBD2	TRBV30	-	TRBJ2-7	CAWSSAGPYEQYF	TGTGCCTGGAGTTCAGCGGGACCCTACGAGCAGTACTTC
TRBD2	TRBV18	-	TRBJ2-7	CASSPAGTSGSREQYF	TGTGCCAGCTCACCTGCCGGGACTAGCGGGAGTCGCGAGCAGTACTTC
-	TRBV19	-	TRBJ2-7	CASSPTQSYEQYF	TGTGCCAGTAGTCCCACACAGTCCTACGAGCAGTACTTC
TRBD1	TRBV11-2	-	TRBJ2-2	CASSGQQGFTGELFF	TGTGCCAGCAGCGGCCAACAGGGGTTCACCGGGGAGCTGTTTTTT
-	TRBV28	-	TRBJ2-6	CASTLGEYSGANVLTF	TGTGCCAGCACCCTAGGAGAGTACTCTGGGGCCAACGTCCTGACTTTC
-	TRBV12-3/TRBV12-4	-	TRBJ2-1	CASRKVKRGEQFF	TGTGCCAGCAGAAAGGTGAAAAGGGGTGAGCAGTTCTTC
-	TRBV9	-	TRBJ2-2	CASSVGSTSSAGELFF	TGTGCCAGCAGCGTAGGGAGCACAAGTAGCGCCGGGGAGCTGTTTTTT
-	TRBV28	-	TRBJ2-5	CASSQGGEETQYF	TGTGCCAGCAGCCAAGGAGGGGAGGAGACCCAGTACTTC
-	TRBV5-1	-	TRBJ1-1	CASSLEVYPPEAFF	TGCGCCAGCAGCTTAGAAGTCTATCCTCCTGAAGCTTTCTTT
TRBD1	TRBV4-3	-	TRBJ2-2	CASSPPDRATGELFF	TGCGCCAGCAGCCCCCCGGACAGGGCCACCGGGGAGCTGTTTTTT
-	TRBV2	-	TRBJ2-7	CASTPRPGANYEQYF	TGTGCCAGCACCCCGCGGCCAGGGGCTAACTACGAGCAGTACTTC
-	TRBV3-1/TRBV3-2	-	TRBJ1-2	CASSQDLGRNYGYTF	TGTGCCAGCAGCCAAGACCTGGGGCGTAACTATGGCTACACCTTC
-	TRBV28	-	TRBJ1-6	CASSSPGGPPLHF	TGTGCCAGCAGTTCCCCCGGGGGACCACCCCTCCACTTT
-	TRBV3-1/TRBV3-2	few	TRBJ2-7	CASSLAPSYEQYF	TGTGCCAGCAGCCTAGCGCCTAGCTACGAGCAGTACTTC
TRBD1	TRBV9	-	TRBJ1-2	CASSDDRAYGYTF	TGTGCCAGCAGCGACGACAGGGCCTATGGCTACACCTTC
TRBD1	TRBV7-8	-	TRBJ1-6	CASSSTPPGQGNSPLHF	TGTGCCAGCAGCTCAACGCCCCCCGGACAGGGGAATTCACCCCTCCACTTT
TRBD2	TRBV6-6	-	TRBJ2-5	CASRELAGGQETQYF	TGTGCCAGCAGGGAACTAGCGGGGGGACAAGAGACCCAGTACTTC
-	TRBV29-1	-	TRBJ2-1	CSARQNNNEQFF	TGCAGCGCAAGACAGAATAACAATGAGCAGTTCTTC
-	TRBV9	-	TRBJ1-2	CASSPGHLNYGYTF	TGTGCCAGCAGCCCGGGACACCTTAACTATGGCTACACCTTC
-	TRBV9	-	TRBJ1-1	CASSVNARRDAEAFF	TGTGCCAGCAGCGTAAACGCCAGGCGGGACGCTGAAGCTTTCTTT
-	TRBV6-5	once	TRBJ1-5	CASTYNREDQPQHF	TGTGCCAGCACCTATAACAGGGAAGATCAGCCCCAGCATTTT